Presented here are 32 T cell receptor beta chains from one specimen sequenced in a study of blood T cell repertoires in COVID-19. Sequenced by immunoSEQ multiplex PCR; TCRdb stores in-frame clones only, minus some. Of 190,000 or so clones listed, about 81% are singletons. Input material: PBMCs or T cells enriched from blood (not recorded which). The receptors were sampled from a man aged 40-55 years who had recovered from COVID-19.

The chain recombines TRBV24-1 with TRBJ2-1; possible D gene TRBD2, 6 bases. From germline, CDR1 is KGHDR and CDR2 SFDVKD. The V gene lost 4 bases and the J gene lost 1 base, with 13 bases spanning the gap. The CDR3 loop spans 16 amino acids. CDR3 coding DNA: TGTGCCACCAGTGACTTAGCGGCAAAATCCTACAATGAGCAGTTCTTC. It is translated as CATSDLAAKSYNEQFF.

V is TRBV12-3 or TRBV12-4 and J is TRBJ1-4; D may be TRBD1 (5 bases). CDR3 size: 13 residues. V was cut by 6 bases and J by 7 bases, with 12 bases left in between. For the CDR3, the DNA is TGTGCCAGCAGCAGGGTCGTAGGTGAAAAACTGTTTTTT. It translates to CASSRVVGEKLFF.

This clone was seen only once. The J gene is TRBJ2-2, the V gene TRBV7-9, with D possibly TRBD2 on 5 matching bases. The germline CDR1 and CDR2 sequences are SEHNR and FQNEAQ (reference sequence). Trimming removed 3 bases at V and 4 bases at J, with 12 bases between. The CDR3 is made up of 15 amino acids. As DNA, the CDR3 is TGTGCCAGCAGCTTCCGTAGGAGGTCCACCGGGGAGCTGTTTTTT. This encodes CASSFRRRSTGELFF.

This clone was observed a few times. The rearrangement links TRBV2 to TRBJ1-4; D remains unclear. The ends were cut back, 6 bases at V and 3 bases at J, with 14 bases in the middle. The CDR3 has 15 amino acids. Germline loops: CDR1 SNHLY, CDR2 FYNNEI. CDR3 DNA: TGTGCCAGCAGGTCCTCGGTGAGGCCTAATGAAAAACTGTTTTTT. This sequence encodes CASRSSVRPNEKLFF.

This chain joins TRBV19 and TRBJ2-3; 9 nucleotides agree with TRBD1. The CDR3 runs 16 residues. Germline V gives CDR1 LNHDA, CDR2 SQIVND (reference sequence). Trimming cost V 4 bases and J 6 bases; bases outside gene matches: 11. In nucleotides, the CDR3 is TGTGCCAGTAGTAACACCGGGACAGGGTTTCGGGATACGCAGTATTTT. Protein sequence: CASSNTGTGFRDTQYF.

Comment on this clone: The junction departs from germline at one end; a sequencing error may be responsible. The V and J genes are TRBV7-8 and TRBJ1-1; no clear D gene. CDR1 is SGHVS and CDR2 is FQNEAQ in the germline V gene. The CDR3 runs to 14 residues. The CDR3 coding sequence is TGTGCCAGCACCTTATCCCCAGTTGGCACTGAAGCTTTCTTT. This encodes CASTLSPVGTEAFF.

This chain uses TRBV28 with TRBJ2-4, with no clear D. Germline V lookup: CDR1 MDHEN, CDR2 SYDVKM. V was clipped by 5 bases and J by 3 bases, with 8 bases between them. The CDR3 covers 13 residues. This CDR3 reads CASSHFGKNIQYF. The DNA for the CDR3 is TGTGCCAGCAGTCATTTCGGCAAAAACATTCAGTACTTC.

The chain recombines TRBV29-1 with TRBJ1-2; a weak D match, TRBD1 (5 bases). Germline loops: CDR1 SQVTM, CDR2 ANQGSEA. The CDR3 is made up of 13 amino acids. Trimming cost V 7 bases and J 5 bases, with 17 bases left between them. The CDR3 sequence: CSARTLEGYGYTF. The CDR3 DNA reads TGCAGCGCCCGGACCTTGGAGGGGTATGGCTACACCTTC.

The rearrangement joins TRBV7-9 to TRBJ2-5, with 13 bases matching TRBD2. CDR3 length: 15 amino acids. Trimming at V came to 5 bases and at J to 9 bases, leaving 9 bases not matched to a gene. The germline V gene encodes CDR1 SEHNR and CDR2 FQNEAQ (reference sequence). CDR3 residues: CASSPLGLAGSAQYF. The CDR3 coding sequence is TGTGCCAGCAGCCCTCTGGGACTAGCGGGATCGGCCCAGTACTTC.

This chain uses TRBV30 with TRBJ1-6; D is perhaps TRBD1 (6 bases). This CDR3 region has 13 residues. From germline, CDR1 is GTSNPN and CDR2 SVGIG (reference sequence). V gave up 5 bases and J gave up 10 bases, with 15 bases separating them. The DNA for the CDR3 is TGTGCCTGGGGCCTCACAGGGAAATCACCCCTCCACTTT. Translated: CAWGLTGKSPLHF. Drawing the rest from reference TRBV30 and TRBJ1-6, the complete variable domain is SQTIHQWPATLVQPVGSPLSLECTVEGTSNPNLYWYRQAAGRGLQLLFYSVGIGQISSEVPQNLSASRPQDRQFILSSKKLLLSDSGFYLCAWGLTGKSPLHFGNGTRLTVT.

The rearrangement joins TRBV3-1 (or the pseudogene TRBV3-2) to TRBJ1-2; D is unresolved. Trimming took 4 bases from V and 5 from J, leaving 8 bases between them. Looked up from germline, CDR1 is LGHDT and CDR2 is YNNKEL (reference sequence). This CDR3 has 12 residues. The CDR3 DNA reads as TGTGCCAGCAGCCGCGGACTTTATGGCTACACCTTC. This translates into CASSRGLYGYTF.

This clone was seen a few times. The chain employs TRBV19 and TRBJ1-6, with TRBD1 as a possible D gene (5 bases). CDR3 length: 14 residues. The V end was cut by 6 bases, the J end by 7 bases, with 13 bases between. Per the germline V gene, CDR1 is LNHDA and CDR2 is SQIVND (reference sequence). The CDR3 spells CASRKTAANSPLHF. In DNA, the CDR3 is TGTGCCAGTAGGAAGACAGCTGCGAATTCACCCCTCCACTTT.

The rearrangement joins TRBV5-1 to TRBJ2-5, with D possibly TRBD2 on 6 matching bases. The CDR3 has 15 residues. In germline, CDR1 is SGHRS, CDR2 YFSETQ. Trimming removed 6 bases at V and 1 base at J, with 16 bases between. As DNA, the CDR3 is TGCGCCAGCACCGGGGGTAGCGGTATCCAAGAGACCCAGTACTTC. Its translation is CASTGGSGIQETQYF.

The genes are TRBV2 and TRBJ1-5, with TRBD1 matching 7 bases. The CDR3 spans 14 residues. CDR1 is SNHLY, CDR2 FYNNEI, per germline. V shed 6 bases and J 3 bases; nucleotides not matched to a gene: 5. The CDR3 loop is CASRTTGVNQPQHF. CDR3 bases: TGTGCCAGCAGGACTACAGGGGTCAATCAGCCCCAGCATTTT.

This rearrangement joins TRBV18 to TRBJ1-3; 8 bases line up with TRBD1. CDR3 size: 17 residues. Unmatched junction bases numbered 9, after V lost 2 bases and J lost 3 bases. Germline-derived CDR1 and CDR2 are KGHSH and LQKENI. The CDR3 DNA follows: TGTGCCAGCTCACCAAGTCCCGACAGGGGTATTGGAAACACCATATATTTT. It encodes CASSPSPDRGIGNTIYF.

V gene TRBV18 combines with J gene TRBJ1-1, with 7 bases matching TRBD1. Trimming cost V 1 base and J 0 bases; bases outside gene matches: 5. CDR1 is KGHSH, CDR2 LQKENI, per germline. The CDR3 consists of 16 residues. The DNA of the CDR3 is TGTGCCAGCTCACCACAAGGGGGCGAATTGAACACTGAAGCTTTCTTT. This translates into CASSPQGGELNTEAFF.

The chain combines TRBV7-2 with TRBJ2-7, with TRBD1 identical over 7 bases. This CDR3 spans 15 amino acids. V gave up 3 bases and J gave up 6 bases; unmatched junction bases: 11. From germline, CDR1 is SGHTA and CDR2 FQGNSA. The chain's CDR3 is CASSFYSAGGGEQYF. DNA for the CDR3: TGTGCCAGCAGCTTTTATTCGGCAGGGGGTGGCGAGCAGTACTTC.

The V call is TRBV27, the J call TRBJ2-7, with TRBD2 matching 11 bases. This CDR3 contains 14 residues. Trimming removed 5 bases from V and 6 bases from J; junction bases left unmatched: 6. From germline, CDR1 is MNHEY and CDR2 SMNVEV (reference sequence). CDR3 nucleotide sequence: TGTGCCAGCAGTAATAGCGGGAGGGCCGGCGAGCAGTACTTC. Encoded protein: CASSNSGRAGEQYF.

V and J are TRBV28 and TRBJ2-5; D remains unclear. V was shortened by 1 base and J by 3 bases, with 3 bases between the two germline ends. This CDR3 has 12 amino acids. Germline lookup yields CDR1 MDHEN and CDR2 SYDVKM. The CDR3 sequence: CASSLSKETQYF. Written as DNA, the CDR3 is TGTGCCAGCAGTTTATCAAAAGAGACCCAGTACTTC.

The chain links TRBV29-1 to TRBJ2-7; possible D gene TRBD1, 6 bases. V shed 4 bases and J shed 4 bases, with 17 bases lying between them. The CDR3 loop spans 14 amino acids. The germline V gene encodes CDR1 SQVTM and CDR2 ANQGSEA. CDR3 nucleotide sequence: TGCAGCGTTGGAAGGGACATGACACAATACGAGCAGTACTTC. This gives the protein CSVGRDMTQYEQYF.

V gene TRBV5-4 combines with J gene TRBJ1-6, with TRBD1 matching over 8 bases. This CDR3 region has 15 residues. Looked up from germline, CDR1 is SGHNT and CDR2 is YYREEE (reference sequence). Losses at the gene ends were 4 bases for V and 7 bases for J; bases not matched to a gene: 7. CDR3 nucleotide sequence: TGTGCCAGCAGCCGCGGACAGGGAGGCAATTCACCCCTCCACTTT. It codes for CASSRGQGGNSPLHF.

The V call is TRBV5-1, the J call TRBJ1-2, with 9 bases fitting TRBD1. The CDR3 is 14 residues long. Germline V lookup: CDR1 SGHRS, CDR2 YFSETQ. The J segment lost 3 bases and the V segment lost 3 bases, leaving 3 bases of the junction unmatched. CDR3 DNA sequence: TGCGCCAGCAGCTGGGACAGGGCCTACTATGGCTACACCTTC. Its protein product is CASSWDRAYYGYTF. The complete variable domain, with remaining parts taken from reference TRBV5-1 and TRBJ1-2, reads KAGVTQTPRYLIKTRGQQVTLSCSPISGHRSVSWYQQTPGQGLQFLFEYFSETQRNKGNFPGRFSGRQFSNSRSEMNVSTLELGDSALYLCASSWDRAYYGYTFGSGTRLTVV.

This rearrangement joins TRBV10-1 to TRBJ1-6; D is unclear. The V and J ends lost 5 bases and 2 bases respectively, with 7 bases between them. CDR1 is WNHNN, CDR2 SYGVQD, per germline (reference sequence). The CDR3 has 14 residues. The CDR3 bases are TGCGCCAGCAGTCACGGGGCCTATAATTCACCCCTCCACTTT. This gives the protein CASSHGAYNSPLHF.

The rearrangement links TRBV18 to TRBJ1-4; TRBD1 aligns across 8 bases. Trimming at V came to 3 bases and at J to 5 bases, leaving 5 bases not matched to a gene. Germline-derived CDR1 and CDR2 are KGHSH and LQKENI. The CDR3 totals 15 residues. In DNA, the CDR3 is TGTGCCAGCTCACCCCAGACAGGGGTAAATGAAAAACTGTTTTTT. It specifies CASSPQTGVNEKLFF. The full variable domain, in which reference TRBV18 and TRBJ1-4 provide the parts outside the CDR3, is NAGVMQNPRHLVRRRGQEARLRCSPMKGHSHVYWYRQLPEEGLKFMVYLQKENIIDESGMPKERFSAEFPKEGPSILRIQQVVRGDSAAYFCASSPQTGVNEKLFFGSGTQLSVL.

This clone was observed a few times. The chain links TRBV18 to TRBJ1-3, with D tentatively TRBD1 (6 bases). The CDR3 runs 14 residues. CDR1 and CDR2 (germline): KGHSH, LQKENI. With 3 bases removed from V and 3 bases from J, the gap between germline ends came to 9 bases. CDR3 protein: CASSPGTLGNTIYF. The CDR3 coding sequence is TGTGCCAGCTCACCGGGGACACTTGGAAACACCATATATTTT.

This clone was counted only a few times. This CDR3 reads CASSVDPGIGTEAFF. DNA for the CDR3: TGTGCCAGCAGCGTAGATCCCGGGATTGGGACTGAAGCTTTCTTT. The genes are TRBV9 and TRBJ1-1; D is unclear. The CDR3 totals 15 residues. Germline V gene lookup returns CDR1 SGDLS and CDR2 YYNGEE. V was trimmed by 0 bases and J by 5 bases, leaving 14 bases between them.

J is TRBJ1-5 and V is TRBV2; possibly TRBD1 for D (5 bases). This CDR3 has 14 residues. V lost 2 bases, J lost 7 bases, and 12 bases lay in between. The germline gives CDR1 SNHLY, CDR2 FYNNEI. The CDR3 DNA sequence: TGTGCCAGCAGTGAAAACGTAGGGGAACAGCCCCAGCATTTT. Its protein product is CASSENVGEQPQHF.

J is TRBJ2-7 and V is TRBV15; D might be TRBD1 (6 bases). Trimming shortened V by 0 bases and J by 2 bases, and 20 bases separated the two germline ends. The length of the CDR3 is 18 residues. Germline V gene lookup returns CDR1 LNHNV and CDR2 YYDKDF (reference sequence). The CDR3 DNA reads TGTGCCACCAGCAGAGATCCCCCAGGGGCCCAACTTACCTACGAGCAGTACTTC. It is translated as CATSRDPPGAQLTYEQYF. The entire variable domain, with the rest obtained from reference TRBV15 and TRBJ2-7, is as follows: DAMVIQNPRYQVTQFGKPVTLSCSQTLNHNVMYWYQQKSSQAPKLLFHYYDKDFNNEADTPDNFQSRRPNTSFCFLDIRSPGLGDTAMYLCATSRDPPGAQLTYEQYFGPGTRLTVT.

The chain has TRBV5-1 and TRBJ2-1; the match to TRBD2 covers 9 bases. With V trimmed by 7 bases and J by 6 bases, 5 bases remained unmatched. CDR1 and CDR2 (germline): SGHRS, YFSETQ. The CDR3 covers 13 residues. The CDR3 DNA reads TGCGCCAGCGGGCTAGCGGGAAGCAATGAGCAGTTCTTC. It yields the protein CASGLAGSNEQFF.

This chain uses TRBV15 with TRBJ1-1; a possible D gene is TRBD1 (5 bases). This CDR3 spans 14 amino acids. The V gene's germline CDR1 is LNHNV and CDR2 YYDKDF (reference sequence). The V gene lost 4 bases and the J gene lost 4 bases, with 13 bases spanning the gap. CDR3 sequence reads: CATSKARTRTEAFF. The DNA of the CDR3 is TGTGCCACCAGCAAAGCTCGGACACGCACTGAAGCTTTCTTT.

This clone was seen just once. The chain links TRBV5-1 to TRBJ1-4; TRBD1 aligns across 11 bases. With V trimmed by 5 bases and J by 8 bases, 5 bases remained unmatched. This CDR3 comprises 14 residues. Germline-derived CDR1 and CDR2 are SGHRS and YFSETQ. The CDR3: CASRPDRGQEKLFF. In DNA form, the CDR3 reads TGCGCCAGCAGACCGGACAGGGGGCAGGAAAAACTGTTTTTT.

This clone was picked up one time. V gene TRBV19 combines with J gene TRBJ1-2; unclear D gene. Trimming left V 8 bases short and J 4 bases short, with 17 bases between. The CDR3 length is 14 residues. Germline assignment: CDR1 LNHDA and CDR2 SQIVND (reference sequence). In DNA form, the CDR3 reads TGTGCCAGTGCCCAGCGGAATTCAGCCTATGGCTACACCTTC. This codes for CASAQRNSAYGYTF.